The rows below give T cell receptor beta chains drawn from one sample of a study of T cell responses to AZD1222 COVID-19 vaccine. Clones were read by immunoSEQ multiplex PCR, and TCRdb kept only the in-frame ones, dropping some. The table has some 150,000 clones, around 92% seen once. The sequences come from peripheral blood, collected on day 0 of AZD1222 vaccination. The receptors shown here come from an adult in good health. The CDR3 runs from the conserved cysteine through the conserved F or W. Each record gives: CDR3 protein, CDR3 DNA, J gene, D gene, V gene, clone size. The D gene is left open where the match is weak. Only part of the rows carry a size: once, few, many, or a class if the clone is expanded.

CDR3: CASSLPGYEQYF; DNA: TGTGCCAGCAGCCTTCCTGGCTACGAGCAGTACTTC; J: TRBJ2-7; D: -; V: TRBV7-2; size: -
CDR3: CASSLDSGRPEQYF; DNA: TGCGCCAGCAGCTTGGATAGCGGGAGACCCGAGCAGTACTTC; J: TRBJ2-7; D: TRBD2; V: TRBV5-1; size: -
CDR3: CSVAVQGGYTEAFF; DNA: TGCAGCGTAGCCGTACAGGGAGGGTACACTGAAGCTTTCTTT; J: TRBJ1-1; D: -; V: TRBV29-1; size: few
CDR3: CAWKGQGPTPEAFF; DNA: TGTGCCTGGAAGGGGCAGGGACCAACCCCTGAAGCTTTCTTT; J: TRBJ1-1; D: -; V: TRBV30; size: -
CDR3: CSVVGQGASSTGELFF; DNA: TGCAGCGTTGTGGGACAGGGGGCAAGTAGCACCGGGGAGCTGTTTTTT; J: TRBJ2-2; D: TRBD1; V: TRBV29-1; size: -
CDR3: CASSQARQANEKLFF; DNA: TGCGCCAGCAGCCAAGCAAGGCAGGCAAATGAAAAACTGTTTTTT; J: TRBJ1-4; D: -; V: TRBV4-1; size: -
CDR3: CAWRYRVGTEAFF; DNA: TGTGCCTGGAGGTACAGGGTTGGCACTGAAGCTTTCTTT; J: TRBJ1-1; D: -; V: TRBV30; size: -
CDR3: CASSQDRALAGTEQFF; DNA: TGTGCCAGCAGCCAAGACAGGGCACTAGCGGGAACTGAGCAGTTCTTC; J: TRBJ2-1; D: TRBD2; V: TRBV3-1/TRBV3-2; size: -
CDR3: CASSHNPYLTSGSPLHF; DNA: TGTGCCAGCAGCCACAACCCCTACCTAACCAGCGGTTCACCCCTCCACTTT; J: TRBJ1-6; D: -; V: TRBV4-2; size: -
CDR3: CASSLGSMGSYEQYF; DNA: TGTGCCAGCAGCTTAGGGTCCATGGGATCATACGAGCAGTACTTC; J: TRBJ2-7; D: -; V: TRBV7-2; size: -
CDR3: CASSLAALGSAGELFF; DNA: TGTGCCAGCAGCTTAGCAGCCCTGGGATCCGCCGGGGAGCTGTTTTTT; J: TRBJ2-2; D: -; V: TRBV7-2; size: -
CDR3: CASSDRPGAHPDLLNIQYF; DNA: TGTGCCAGCAGTGACAGGCCAGGGGCCCACCCAGACCTTTTAAACATTCAGTACTTC; J: TRBJ2-4; D: -; V: TRBV6-4; size: -
CDR3: CASSIVGGSNQPQHF; DNA: TGTGCCAGTAGTATAGTGGGGGGTAGCAATCAGCCCCAGCATTTT; J: TRBJ1-5; D: -; V: TRBV19; size: few
CDR3: CASSALPGHKDIQYF; DNA: TGTGCCAGCAGTGCACTACCGGGACATAAAGACATTCAGTACTTC; J: TRBJ2-4; D: -; V: TRBV27; size: -
CDR3: CASSEDETGSYEQYF; DNA: TGTGCCAGCAGTGAAGACGAGACAGGCTCCTACGAGCAGTACTTC; J: TRBJ2-7; D: -; V: TRBV2; size: few
CDR3: CARSLAQQLPTDTQYF; DNA: TGTGCCAGAAGCTTAGCCCAACAGCTCCCCACAGATACGCAGTATTTT; J: TRBJ2-3; D: -; V: TRBV7-5; size: -
CDR3: CAWSTGPGVGYTF; DNA: TGTGCCTGGAGCACGGGGCCAGGAGTTGGCTACACCTTC; J: TRBJ1-2; D: -; V: TRBV30; size: -
CDR3: CSVRTDLNNEQFF; DNA: TGCAGCGTTCGGACAGATTTAAACAATGAGCAGTTCTTC; J: TRBJ2-1; D: -; V: TRBV29-1; size: -
CDR3: CASSVGLAVTYNEQFF; DNA: TGTGCCAGCAGTGTTGGGCTAGCGGTAACCTACAATGAGCAGTTCTTC; J: TRBJ2-1; D: TRBD2; V: TRBV2; size: -
CDR3: CASKNMNTEAFF; DNA: TGTGCCAGTAAGAATATGAACACTGAAGCTTTCTTT; J: TRBJ1-1; D: -; V: TRBV19; size: -
CDR3: CASTGTQGTGELFF; DNA: TGTGCCAGCACTGGCACCCAGGGCACCGGGGAGCTGTTTTTT; J: TRBJ2-2; D: -; V: TRBV2; size: -
CDR3: CASRDGVEAFF; DNA: TGTGCCAGCAGAGATGGGGTTGAAGCTTTCTTT; J: TRBJ1-1; D: -; V: TRBV2; size: -
CDR3: CASSWGAAGELFF; DNA: TGTGCCAGCAGTTGGGGGGCCGCCGGGGAGCTGTTTTTT; J: TRBJ2-2; D: -; V: TRBV6-5; size: -
CDR3: CASSYWPGTANSPLHF; DNA: TGTGCCAGCAGTTACTGGCCCGGGACCGCGAATTCACCCCTCCACTTT; J: TRBJ1-6; D: -; V: TRBV6-2/TRBV6-3; size: -
CDR3: CASSQGRAWTEAFF; DNA: TGTGCCAGCAGCCAAGGTCGGGCGTGGACTGAAGCTTTCTTT; J: TRBJ1-1; D: -; V: TRBV11-1; size: once
CDR3: CASSGSGSSRNTIYF; DNA: TGTGCCAGTAGTGGTAGTGGCAGCTCACGAAACACCATATATTTT; J: TRBJ1-3; D: -; V: TRBV19; size: -
CDR3: CSASGGSSGGDEKLFF; DNA: TGCAGTGCTAGTGGTGGGTCTTCGGGCGGGGATGAAAAACTGTTTTTT; J: TRBJ1-4; D: -; V: TRBV20-1; size: -
CDR3: CASRQGLSGNTIYF; DNA: TGTGCCAGCAGACAGGGCCTCTCTGGAAACACCATATATTTT; J: TRBJ1-3; D: -; V: TRBV2; size: -
CDR3: CASSWGQGKTGELFF; DNA: TGTGCCAGCAGCTGGGGACAGGGAAAAACCGGGGAGCTGTTTTTT; J: TRBJ2-2; D: TRBD1; V: TRBV7-9; size: once
CDR3: CASSSSGAPLNYGYTF; DNA: TGTGCCAGCAGCTCCTCAGGGGCCCCGTTAAACTATGGCTACACCTTC; J: TRBJ1-2; D: -; V: TRBV11-2; size: -
CDR3: CASSLLRTGRSSYEQYF; DNA: TGTGCCAGCAGTTTACTAAGGACAGGGAGGTCCTCCTACGAGCAGTACTTC; J: TRBJ2-7; D: TRBD1; V: TRBV28; size: once
CDR3: CASSYGDNRNTEAFF; DNA: TGTGCCAGCAGTTACGGGGACAACCGGAACACTGAAGCTTTCTTT; J: TRBJ1-1; D: -; V: TRBV6-5; size: -
CDR3: CASSPGGYEQYF; DNA: TGTGCCAGCAGCCCCGGGGGATACGAGCAGTACTTC; J: TRBJ2-7; D: -; V: TRBV21-1; size: -
CDR3: CASSGRRAGDTEAFF; DNA: TGTGCCAGCAGCGGTCGTAGAGCAGGAGACACTGAAGCTTTCTTT; J: TRBJ1-1; D: -; V: TRBV5-5; size: -
CDR3: CAWDMVGPGENGYTF; DNA: TGTGCCTGGGATATGGTGGGGCCCGGGGAAAATGGCTACACCTTC; J: TRBJ1-2; D: -; V: TRBV30; size: -
CDR3: CASSPAHATGELFF; DNA: TGTGCCAGCAGTCCCGCCCATGCCACCGGGGAGCTGTTTTTT; J: TRBJ2-2; D: -; V: TRBV6-2/TRBV6-3; size: -
CDR3: CASSLGDMPGDEQFF; DNA: TGCGCCAGCAGCTTGGGGGACATGCCTGGGGATGAGCAGTTCTTC; J: TRBJ2-1; D: -; V: TRBV5-1; size: -
CDR3: CASSSPGTNEKLFF; DNA: TGTGCCAGTAGTAGCCCCGGTACTAATGAAAAACTGTTTTTT; J: TRBJ1-4; D: -; V: TRBV19; size: few
CDR3: CASSFLGSSYNEQFF; DNA: TGCGCCAGCAGCTTTCTCGGGAGCTCCTACAATGAGCAGTTCTTC; J: TRBJ2-1; D: -; V: TRBV5-1; size: -